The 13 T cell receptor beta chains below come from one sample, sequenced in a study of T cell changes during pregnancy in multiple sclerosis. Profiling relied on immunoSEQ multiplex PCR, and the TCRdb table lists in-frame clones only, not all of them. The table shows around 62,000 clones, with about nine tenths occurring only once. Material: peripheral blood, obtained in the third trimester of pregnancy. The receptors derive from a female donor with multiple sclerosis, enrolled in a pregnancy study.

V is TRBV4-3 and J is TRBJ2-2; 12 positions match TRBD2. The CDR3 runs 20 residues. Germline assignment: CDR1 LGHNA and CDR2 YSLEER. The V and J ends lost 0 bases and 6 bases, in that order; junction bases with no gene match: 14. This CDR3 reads CASSQDLLAGGFGFSGELFF. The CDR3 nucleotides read TGCGCCAGCAGCCAAGATCTCCTAGCGGGGGGGTTTGGTTTCTCCGGGGAGCTGTTTTTT.

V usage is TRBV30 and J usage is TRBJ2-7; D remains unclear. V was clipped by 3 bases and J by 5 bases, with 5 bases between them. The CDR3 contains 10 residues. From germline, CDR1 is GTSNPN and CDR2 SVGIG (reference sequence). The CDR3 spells CAWSVHEQYF. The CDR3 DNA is TGTGCCTGGAGCGTCCACGAGCAGTACTTC.

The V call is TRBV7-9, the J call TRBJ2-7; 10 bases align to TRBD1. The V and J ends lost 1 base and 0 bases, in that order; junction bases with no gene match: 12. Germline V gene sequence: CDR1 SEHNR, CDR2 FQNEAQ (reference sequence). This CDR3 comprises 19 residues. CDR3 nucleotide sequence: TGTGCCAGCAGCTTAGTCGGGAAAGGGACAGGGGAGAGCTCCTACGAGCAGTACTTC. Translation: CASSLVGKGTGESSYEQYF.

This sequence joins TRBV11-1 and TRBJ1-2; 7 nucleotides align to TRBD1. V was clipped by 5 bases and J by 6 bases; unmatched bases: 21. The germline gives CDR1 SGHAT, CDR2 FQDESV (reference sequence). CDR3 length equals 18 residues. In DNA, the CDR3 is TGTGCCAGCAGCGGTAGAGAGACAGGGTCACCGCGGCCGGATGGCTACACCTTC. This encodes CASSGRETGSPRPDGYTF.

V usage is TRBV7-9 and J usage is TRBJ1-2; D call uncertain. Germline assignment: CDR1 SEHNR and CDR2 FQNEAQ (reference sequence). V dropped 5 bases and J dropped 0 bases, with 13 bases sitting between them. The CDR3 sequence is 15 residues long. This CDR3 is CASSRTLTSNYGYTF. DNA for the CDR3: TGTGCCAGCAGCCGAACCCTGACATCTAACTATGGCTACACCTTC. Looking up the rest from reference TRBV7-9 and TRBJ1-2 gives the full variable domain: DTGVSQNPRHKITKRGQNVTFRCDPISEHNRLYWYRQTLGQGPEFLTYFQNEAQLEKSRLLSDRFSAERPKGSFSTLEIQRTEQGDSAMYLCASSRTLTSNYGYTFGSGTRLTVV.

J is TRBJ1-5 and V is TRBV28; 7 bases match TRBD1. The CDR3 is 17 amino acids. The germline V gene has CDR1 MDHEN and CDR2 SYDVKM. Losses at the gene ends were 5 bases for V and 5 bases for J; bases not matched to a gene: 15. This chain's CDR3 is CASSPRGFDRVHQPQHF. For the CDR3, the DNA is TGTGCCAGCAGTCCCCGGGGCTTCGACAGGGTCCATCAGCCCCAGCATTTT. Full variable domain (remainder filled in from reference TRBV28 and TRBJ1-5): DVKVTQSSRYLVKRTGEKVFLECVQDMDHENMFWYRQDPGLGLRLIYFSYDVKMKEKGDIPEGYSVSREKKERFSLILESASTNQTSMYLCASSPRGFDRVHQPQHFGDGTRLSIL.

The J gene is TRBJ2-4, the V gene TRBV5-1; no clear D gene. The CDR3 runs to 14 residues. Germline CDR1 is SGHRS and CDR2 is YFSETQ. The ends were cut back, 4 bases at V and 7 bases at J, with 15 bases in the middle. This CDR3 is CASSPSGMENIQYF. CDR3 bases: TGCGCCAGCAGCCCCTCCGGAATGGAGAACATTCAGTACTTC.

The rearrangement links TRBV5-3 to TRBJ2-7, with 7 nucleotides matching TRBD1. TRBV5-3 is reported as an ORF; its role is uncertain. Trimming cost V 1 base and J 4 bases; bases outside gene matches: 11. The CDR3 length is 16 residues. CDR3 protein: CARSLTIRDSTYEQYF. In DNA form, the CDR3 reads TGTGCCAGAAGCTTGACTATCCGGGACAGTACGTACGAGCAGTACTTC.

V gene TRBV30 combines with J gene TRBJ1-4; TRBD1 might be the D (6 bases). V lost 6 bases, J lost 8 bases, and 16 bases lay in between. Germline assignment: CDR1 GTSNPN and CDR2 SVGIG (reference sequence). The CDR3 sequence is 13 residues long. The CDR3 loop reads CACPGVIGEKLFF. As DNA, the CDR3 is TGTGCCTGCCCAGGGGTCATTGGGGAAAAACTGTTTTTT. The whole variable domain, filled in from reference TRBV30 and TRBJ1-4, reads SQTIHQWPATLVQPVGSPLSLECTVEGTSNPNLYWYRQAAGRGLQLLFYSVGIGQISSEVPQNLSASRPQDRQFILSSKKLLLSDSGFYLCACPGVIGEKLFFGSGTQLSVL.

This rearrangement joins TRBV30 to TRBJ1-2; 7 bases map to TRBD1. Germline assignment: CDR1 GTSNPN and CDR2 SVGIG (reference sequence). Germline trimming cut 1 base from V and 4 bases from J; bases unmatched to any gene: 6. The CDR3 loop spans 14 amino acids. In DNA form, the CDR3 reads TGTGCCTGGAGTGAGGAGGGGGCCGGCTATGGCTACACCTTC. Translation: CAWSEEGAGYGYTF.

As DNA, the CDR3 is TGTGCCAGCAGCTTAGAGGAGCGCGATACCCTTTTTACAGATACGCAGTATTTT. Protein: CASSLEERDTLFTDTQYF. The chain links TRBV7-9 to TRBJ2-3; D gene unclear. Trimming cost V 1 base and J 3 bases, with 20 bases left between them. The CDR3 totals 18 residues. CDR1 SEHNR and CDR2 FQNEAQ come from the germline V gene (reference sequence).

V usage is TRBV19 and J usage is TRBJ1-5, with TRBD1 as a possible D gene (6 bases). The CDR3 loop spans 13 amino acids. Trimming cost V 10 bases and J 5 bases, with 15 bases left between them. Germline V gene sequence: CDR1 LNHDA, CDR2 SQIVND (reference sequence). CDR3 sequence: CATTRGADQPQHF. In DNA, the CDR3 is TGTGCCACCACGCGGGGGGCAGATCAGCCCCAGCATTTT. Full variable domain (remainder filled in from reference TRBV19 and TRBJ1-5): DGGITQSPKYLFRKEGQNVTLSCEQNLNHDAMYWYRQDPGQGLRLIYYSQIVNDFQKGDIAEGYSVSREKKESFPLTVTSAQKNPTAFYLCATTRGADQPQHFGDGTRLSIL.

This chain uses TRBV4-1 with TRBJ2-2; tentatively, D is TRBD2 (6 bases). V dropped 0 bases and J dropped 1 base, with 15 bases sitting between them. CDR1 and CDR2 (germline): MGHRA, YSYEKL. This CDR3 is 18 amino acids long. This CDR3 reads CASSQDLTGRGNTGELFF. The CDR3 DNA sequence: TGCGCCAGCAGCCAAGACCTAACGGGGCGGGGGAACACCGGGGAGCTGTTTTTT.